These T cell receptor beta chains were read from a single sample in a study of T cells in Graves' hyperthyroidism and ophthalmopathy. One entry per CDR3 protein results from TCRdb running MiXCR on the multiplex PCR reads. Of about 520,000 distinct CDR3 sequences listed, approximately 25% are singletons. Sequenced: blood. These receptors came from a woman in her thirties with Graves' ophthalmopathy. CDR3s include the opening cysteine and the closing phenylalanine or tryptophan. D genes are given only for firm matches. Part of the rows lack a size; the others show once, few, many or a class for expanded clones.

D: NA
V: TRBV11-3
J: TRBJ2-3
size: few
CDR3: CASSPDFTDTQYF
DNA: TGTGCCAGCAGCCCGGATTTCACAGATACGCAGTATTTT

D: NA
V: TRBV6-2/TRBV6-3
J: TRBJ2-7
size: many
CDR3: CASSKQGGAYEQYF
DNA: TGTGCCAGCAGTAAACAAGGGGGGGCCTACGAGCAGTACTTC

D: NA
V: TRBV15
J: TRBJ2-5
size: many
CDR3: CATSRYRLYQETQYF
DNA: TGTGCCACCAGCAGGTATCGGCTGTACCAAGAGACCCAGTACTTC

D: NA
V: TRBV29-1
J: TRBJ2-2
size: NA
CDR3: CSVHQWRGRTGELFF
DNA: TGCAGCGTCCACCAGTGGAGGGGGCGGACCGGGGAGCTGTTTTTT

D: NA
V: TRBV6-1
J: TRBJ2-5
size: few
CDR3: CASSEARNQETQYF
DNA: TGTGCCAGCAGTGAAGCTAGGAACCAAGAGACCCAGTACTTC

D: NA
V: TRBV10-2
J: TRBJ2-5
size: NA
CDR3: CASSPFSRELETQYF
DNA: TGCGCCAGCAGTCCTTTTTCTAGGGAACTAGAGACCCAGTACTTC

D: NA
V: TRBV19
J: TRBJ1-5
size: many
CDR3: CAGGQGFNQPQHF
DNA: TGTGCCGGGGGGCAGGGATTCAATCAGCCCCAGCATTTT

D: TRBD1
V: TRBV19
J: TRBJ2-7
size: many
CDR3: CASTGQGDGKQYF
DNA: TGTGCCAGTACGGGACAGGGGGATGGAAAGCAGTACTTC

D: TRBD1
V: TRBV12-3/TRBV12-4
J: TRBJ1-1
size: many
CDR3: CASSFTGVRTEAFF
DNA: TGTGCCAGCAGTTTCACAGGGGTTCGAACTGAAGCTTTCTTT

D: NA
V: TRBV30
J: TRBJ1-6
size: NA
CDR3: CAWSSGDSPLHF
DNA: TGTGCCTGGAGTTCGGGGGACTCACCCCTCCACTTT

D: NA
V: TRBV28
J: TRBJ1-2
size: few
CDR3: CASSPRDRTNYGYTF
DNA: TGTGCCAGCAGTCCCCGGGACCGAACGAACTATGGCTACACCTTC

D: NA
V: TRBV20-1
J: TRBJ2-2
size: many
CDR3: CSARGRPNTGELFF
DNA: TGCAGTGCCCGTGGGCGCCCGAACACCGGGGAGCTGTTTTTT

D: NA
V: TRBV5-1
J: TRBJ2-2
size: many
CDR3: CASCGDANTGELFF
DNA: TGCGCCAGCTGCGGGGACGCTAACACCGGGGAGCTGTTTTTT

D: NA
V: TRBV6-5
J: TRBJ1-1
size: many
CDR3: CASRQTDTEAFF
DNA: TGTGCCAGCAGACAGACAGACACTGAAGCTTTCTTT

D: NA
V: TRBV6-1
J: TRBJ1-5
size: many
CDR3: CASSPGANGNQPQHF
DNA: TGTGCCAGCAGTCCAGGGGCGAATGGGAATCAGCCCCAGCATTTT

D: NA
V: TRBV6-2/TRBV6-3
J: TRBJ2-5
size: few
CDR3: CASRLRRNQETQYF
DNA: TGTGCCAGCAGACTTCGACGCAACCAAGAGACCCAGTACTTC

D: NA
V: TRBV19
J: TRBJ2-5
size: many
CDR3: CASNPGTPQETQYF
DNA: TGTGCCAGTAATCCTGGGACGCCACAAGAGACCCAGTACTTC

D: TRBD1
V: TRBV28
J: TRBJ1-5
size: many
CDR3: CASSYRTGLGQPQHF
DNA: TGTGCCAGCAGTTACCGGACAGGGCTTGGTCAGCCCCAGCATTTT

D: NA
V: TRBV10-3
J: TRBJ1-1
size: many
CDR3: CAIKEPENTEAFF
DNA: TGTGCCATCAAGGAGCCAGAGAACACTGAAGCTTTCTTT

D: NA
V: TRBV29-1
J: TRBJ2-2
size: few
CDR3: CSARTGDTGELFF
DNA: TGCAGCGCCCGAACGGGGGACACCGGGGAGCTGTTTTTT

D: NA
V: TRBV7-2
J: TRBJ2-7
size: many
CDR3: CASSSQGIEQYF
DNA: TGTGCCAGCAGCTCACAGGGCATCGAGCAGTACTTC

D: NA
V: TRBV15
J: TRBJ2-5
size: few
CDR3: CATSRSGVFRQETQYF
DNA: TGTGCCACCAGCAGATCAGGGGTGTTCCGACAAGAGACCCAGTACTTC

D: NA
V: TRBV6-2/TRBV6-3
J: TRBJ2-7
size: NA
CDR3: CASTPISYEQYF
DNA: TGTGCCAGCACCCCTATATCCTACGAGCAGTACTTC

D: NA
V: TRBV20-1
J: TRBJ2-7
size: once
CDR3: CSARVTGSYEQYF
DNA: TGCAGTGCTAGAGTGACAGGCTCCTACGAGCAGTACTTC

D: TRBD1
V: TRBV12-3/TRBV12-4
J: TRBJ1-2
size: few
CDR3: CASSATGVRTF
DNA: TGTGCCAGCAGTGCAACAGGGGTGAGGACCTTC